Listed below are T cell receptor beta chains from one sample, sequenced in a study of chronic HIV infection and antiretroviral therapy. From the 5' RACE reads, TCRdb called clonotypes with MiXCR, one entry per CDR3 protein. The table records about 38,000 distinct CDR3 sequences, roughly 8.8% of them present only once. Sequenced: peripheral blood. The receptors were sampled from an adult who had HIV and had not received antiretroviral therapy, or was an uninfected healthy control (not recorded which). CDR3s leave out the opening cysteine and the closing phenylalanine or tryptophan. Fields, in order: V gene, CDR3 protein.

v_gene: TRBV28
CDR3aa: ASSQETQY

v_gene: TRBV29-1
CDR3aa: SVEDGNTGELF

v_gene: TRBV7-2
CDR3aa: ASSLGPTGLPTTYEQY

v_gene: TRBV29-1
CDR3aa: SVRGTAYNEQF

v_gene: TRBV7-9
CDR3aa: ASSLTGVEAF

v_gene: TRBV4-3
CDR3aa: ASSQDLNSPLH

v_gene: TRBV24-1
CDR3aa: ATSDWDSNQPQH

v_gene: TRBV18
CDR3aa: ASSPTGENSPLH

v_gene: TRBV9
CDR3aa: ASSVISRGLNQPQH

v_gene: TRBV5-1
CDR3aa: ASSLGGGLTEAF

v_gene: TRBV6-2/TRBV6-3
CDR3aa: ASSRGDEQY

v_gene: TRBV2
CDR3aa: ASSGKLTASRG

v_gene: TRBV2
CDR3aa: ASREVAGGYTQY

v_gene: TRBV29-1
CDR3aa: SVKTADTQY

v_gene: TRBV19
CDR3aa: ASSSPGGAHYEQY

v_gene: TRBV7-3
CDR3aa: ASSPPNVDTQY

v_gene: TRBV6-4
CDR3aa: ASSGTDTGELF

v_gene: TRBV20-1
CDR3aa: SARAGTIAEKLF

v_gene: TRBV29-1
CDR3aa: SVEAGGNTGELF

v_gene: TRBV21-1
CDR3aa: ASSSRNSREDSPLH

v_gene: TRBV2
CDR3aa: ASSPQREFNEQF

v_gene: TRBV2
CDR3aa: ASSMTTGIRADTQY

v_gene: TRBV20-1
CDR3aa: SAIRDFSYEQY

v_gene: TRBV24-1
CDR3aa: ATSDRRLAVTDTQY

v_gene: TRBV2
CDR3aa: ASQRGLRKGVTDTQY

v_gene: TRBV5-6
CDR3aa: ASSLLLYQETQY

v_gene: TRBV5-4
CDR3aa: ASSLGVGVRDTEAF

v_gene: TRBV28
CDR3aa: ASSFTREGTDTQY

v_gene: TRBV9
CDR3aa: ASSVGGGDYEQY